This TCR beta chain stems from a study of T cell responses to AZD1222 COVID-19 vaccine. Per germline, CDR1 SQVTM and CDR2 ANQGSEA. V dropped 7 bases and J dropped 6 bases, with 16 bases sitting between them. The CDR3 length is 13 residues. Here immunoSEQ multiplex PCR was the method, and the copy in TCRdb shows in-frame clones only, minus some. This sample has 100,000 to 150,000 clones, with 92% found just once. This chain connects TRBV29-1 to TRBJ1-5; tentative D call: TRBD1 (6 bases). The clonotype comes from an adult who received the AZD1222 COVID-19 vaccine. This sample comprised peripheral blood, obtained 28 days after the second AZD1222 dose. The CDR3 reads CSARGAGGQPQHF. The CDR3 nucleotides are TGCAGCGCCCGGGGGGCCGGAGGTCAGCCCCAGCATTTT.